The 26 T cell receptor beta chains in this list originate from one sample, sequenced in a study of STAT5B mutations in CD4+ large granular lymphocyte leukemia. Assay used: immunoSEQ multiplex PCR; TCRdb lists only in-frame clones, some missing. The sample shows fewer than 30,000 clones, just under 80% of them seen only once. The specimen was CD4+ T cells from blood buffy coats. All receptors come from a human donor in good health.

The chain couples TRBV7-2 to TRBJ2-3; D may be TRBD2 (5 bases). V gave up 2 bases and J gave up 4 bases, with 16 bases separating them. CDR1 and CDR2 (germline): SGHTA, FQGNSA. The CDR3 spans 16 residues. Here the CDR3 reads CASSLNPGSGADTQYF. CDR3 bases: TGTGCCAGCAGCTTAAACCCCGGAAGCGGAGCAGATACGCAGTATTTT. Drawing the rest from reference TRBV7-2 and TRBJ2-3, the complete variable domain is GAGVSQSPSNKVTEKGKDVELRCDPISGHTALYWYRQSLGQGLEFLIYFQGNSAPDKSGLPSDRFSAERTGGSVSTLTIQRTQQEDSAVYLCASSLNPGSGADTQYFGPGTRLTVL.

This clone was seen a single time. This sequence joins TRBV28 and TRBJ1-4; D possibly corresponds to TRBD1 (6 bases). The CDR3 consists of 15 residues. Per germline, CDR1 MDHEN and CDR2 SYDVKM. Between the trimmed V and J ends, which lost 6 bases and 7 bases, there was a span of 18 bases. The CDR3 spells CASSSGGGGGEKLFF. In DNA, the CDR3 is TGTGCCAGCAGCTCGGGTGGGGGGGGCGGTGAAAAACTGTTTTTT. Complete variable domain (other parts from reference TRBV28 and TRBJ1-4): DVKVTQSSRYLVKRTGEKVFLECVQDMDHENMFWYRQDPGLGLRLIYFSYDVKMKEKGDIPEGYSVSREKKERFSLILESASTNQTSMYLCASSSGGGGGEKLFFGSGTQLSVL.

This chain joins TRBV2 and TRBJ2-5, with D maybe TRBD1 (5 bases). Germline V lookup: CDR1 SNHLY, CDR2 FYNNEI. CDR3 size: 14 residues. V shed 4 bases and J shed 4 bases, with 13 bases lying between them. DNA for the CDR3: TGTGCCAGCAGTGGGAGAACAGGTTCAGAGACCCAGTACTTC. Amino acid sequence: CASSGRTGSETQYF.

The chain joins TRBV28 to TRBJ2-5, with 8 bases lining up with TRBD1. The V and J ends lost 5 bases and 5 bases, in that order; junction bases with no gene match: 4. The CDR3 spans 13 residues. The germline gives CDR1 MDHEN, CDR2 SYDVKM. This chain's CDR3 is CASSQGALETQYF. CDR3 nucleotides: TGTGCCAGCAGTCAGGGGGCGTTGGAGACCCAGTACTTC.

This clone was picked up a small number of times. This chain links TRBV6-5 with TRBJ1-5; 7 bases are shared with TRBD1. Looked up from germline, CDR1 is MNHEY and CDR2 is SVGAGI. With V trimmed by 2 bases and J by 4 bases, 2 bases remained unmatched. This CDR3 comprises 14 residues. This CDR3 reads CASSYRTGNQPQHF. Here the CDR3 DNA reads TGTGCCAGCAGTTACCGGACAGGAAATCAGCCCCAGCATTTT.

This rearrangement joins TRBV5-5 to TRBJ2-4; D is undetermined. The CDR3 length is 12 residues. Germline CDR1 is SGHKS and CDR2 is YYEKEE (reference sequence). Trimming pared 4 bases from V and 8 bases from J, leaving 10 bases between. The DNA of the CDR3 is TGTGCCAGCAGCAACCTTATGGACATTCAGTACTTC. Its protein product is CASSNLMDIQYF.

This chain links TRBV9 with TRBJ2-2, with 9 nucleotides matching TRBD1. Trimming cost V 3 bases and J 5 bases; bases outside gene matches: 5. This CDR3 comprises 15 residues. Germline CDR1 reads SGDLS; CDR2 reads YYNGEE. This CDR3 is CASSAWDRVTGELFF. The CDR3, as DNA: TGTGCCAGCAGCGCTTGGGACAGGGTAACCGGGGAGCTGTTTTTT.

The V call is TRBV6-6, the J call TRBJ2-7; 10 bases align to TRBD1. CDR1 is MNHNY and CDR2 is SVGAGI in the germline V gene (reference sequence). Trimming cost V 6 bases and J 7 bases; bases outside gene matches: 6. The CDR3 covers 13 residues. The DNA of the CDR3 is TGTGCCAGCAGCTTGACAGGGGGCGGAGAGCAGTACGTC. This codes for CASSLTGGGEQYV.

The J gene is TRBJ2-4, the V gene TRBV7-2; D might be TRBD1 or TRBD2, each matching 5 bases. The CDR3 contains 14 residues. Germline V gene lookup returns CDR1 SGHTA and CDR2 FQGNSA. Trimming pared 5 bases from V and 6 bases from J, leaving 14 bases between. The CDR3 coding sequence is TGTGCCAGCAGCCCCCGTGACGGGGCAAACATTCAGTACTTC. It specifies CASSPRDGANIQYF. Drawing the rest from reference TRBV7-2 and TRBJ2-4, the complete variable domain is GAGVSQSPSNKVTEKGKDVELRCDPISGHTALYWYRQSLGQGLEFLIYFQGNSAPDKSGLPSDRFSAERTGGSVSTLTIQRTQQEDSAVYLCASSPRDGANIQYFGAGTRLSVL.

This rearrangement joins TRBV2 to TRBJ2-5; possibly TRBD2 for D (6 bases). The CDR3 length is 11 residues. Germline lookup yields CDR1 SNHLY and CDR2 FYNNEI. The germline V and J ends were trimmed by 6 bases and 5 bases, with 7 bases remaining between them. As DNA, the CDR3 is TGTGCCAGCAGGGGGGGTGAGACCCAGTACTTC. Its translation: CASRGGETQYF.

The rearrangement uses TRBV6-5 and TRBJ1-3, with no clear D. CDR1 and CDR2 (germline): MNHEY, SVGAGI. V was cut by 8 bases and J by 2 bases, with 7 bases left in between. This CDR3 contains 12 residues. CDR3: CASPLAGNTIYF. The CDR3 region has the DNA TGTGCCAGCCCCCTTGCTGGAAACACCATATATTTT.

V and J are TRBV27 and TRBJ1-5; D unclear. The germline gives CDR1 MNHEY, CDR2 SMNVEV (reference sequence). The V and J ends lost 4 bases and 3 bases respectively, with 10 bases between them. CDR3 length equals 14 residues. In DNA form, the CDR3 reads TGTGCCAGCAGTTCGTTGCAGAACAATCAGCCCCAGCATTTT. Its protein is CASSSLQNNQPQHF.

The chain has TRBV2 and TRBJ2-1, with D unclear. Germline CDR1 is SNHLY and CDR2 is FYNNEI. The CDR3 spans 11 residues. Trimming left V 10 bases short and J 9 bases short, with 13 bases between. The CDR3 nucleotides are TGTGCCACGAGATCCCAATTTGAGCAGTTCTTC. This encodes CATRSQFEQFF.

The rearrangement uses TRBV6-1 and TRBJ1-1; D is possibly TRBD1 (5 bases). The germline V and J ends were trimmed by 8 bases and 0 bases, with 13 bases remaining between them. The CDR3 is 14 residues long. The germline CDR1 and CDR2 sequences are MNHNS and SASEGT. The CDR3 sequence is CASGGGGMNTEAFF. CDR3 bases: TGTGCCAGCGGCGGGGGGGGGATGAACACTGAAGCTTTCTTT.

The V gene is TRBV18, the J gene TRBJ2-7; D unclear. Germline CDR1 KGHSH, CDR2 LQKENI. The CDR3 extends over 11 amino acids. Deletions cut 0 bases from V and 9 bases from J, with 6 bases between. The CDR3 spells CASSPPRVQYV. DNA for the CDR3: TGTGCCAGCTCACCACCGCGTGTGCAGTACGTC.

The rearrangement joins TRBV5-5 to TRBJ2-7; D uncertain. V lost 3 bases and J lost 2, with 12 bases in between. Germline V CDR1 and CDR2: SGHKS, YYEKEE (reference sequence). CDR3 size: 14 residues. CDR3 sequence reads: CASSSSVVTYEQYF. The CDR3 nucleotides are TGTGCCAGCAGCTCTTCTGTGGTAACCTACGAGCAGTACTTC.

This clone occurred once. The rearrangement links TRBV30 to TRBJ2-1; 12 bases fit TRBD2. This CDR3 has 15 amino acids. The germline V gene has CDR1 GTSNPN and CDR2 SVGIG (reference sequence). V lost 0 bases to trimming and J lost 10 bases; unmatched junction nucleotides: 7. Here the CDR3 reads CAWSVVLAGGREQFF. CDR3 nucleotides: TGTGCCTGGAGTGTAGTGCTAGCGGGAGGGAGGGAGCAGTTCTTC.

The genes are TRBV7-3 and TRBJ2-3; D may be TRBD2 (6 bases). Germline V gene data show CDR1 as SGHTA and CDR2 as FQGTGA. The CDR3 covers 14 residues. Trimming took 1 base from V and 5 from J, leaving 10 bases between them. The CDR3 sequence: CASSLRDSLDTQYF. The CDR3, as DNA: TGTGCCAGCAGCTTAAGGGACTCCTTAGATACGCAGTATTTT.

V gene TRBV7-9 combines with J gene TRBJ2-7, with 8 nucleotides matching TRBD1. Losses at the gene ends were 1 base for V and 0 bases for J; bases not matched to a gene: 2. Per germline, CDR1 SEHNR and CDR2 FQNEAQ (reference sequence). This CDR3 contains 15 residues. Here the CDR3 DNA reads TGTGCCAGCAGCTTAGATACAGGGGGCTCCTACGAGCAGTACGTC. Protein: CASSLDTGGSYEQYV.

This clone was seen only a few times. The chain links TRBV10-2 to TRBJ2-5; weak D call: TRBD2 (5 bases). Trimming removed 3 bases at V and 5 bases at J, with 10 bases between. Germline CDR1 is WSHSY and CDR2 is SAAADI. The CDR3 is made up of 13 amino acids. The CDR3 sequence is CASSDLARETQYF. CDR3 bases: TGCGCCAGCAGTGATCTAGCCCGGGAGACCCAGTACTTC.

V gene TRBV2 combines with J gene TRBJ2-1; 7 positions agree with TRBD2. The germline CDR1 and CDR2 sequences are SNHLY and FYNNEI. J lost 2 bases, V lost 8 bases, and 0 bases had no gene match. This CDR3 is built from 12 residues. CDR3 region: CASGRAYNEQFF. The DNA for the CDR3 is TGTGCCAGCGGGAGGGCCTACAATGAGCAGTTCTTC.

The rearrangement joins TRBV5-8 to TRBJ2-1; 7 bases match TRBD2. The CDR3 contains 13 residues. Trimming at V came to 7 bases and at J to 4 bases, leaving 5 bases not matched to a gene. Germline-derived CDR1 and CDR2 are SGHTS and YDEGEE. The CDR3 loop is CASQTSRYNEQFF. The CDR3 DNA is TGTGCCAGCCAGACTAGCCGATACAATGAGCAGTTCTTC.

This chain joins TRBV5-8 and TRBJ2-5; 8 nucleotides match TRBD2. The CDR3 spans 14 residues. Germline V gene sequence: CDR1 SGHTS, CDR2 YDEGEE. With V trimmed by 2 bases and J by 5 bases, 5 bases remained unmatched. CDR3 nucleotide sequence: TGTGCCAGCAGCTTCAGAGCGGGAGAGGAGACCCAGTACTTC. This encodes CASSFRAGEETQYF. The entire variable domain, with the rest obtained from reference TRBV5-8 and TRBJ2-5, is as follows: EAGVTQSPTHLIKTRGQQATLRCSPISGHTSVYWYQQALGLGLQFLLWYDEGEERNRGNFPPRFSGRQFPNYSSELNVNALELEDSALYLCASSFRAGEETQYFGPGTRLLVL.

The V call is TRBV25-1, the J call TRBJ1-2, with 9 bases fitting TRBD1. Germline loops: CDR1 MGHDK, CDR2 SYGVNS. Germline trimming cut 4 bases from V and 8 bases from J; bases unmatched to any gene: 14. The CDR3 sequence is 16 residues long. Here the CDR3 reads CASSATGQGREKGYTF. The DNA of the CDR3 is TGTGCCAGCAGTGCGACGGGACAGGGTAGGGAAAAGGGCTACACCTTC.

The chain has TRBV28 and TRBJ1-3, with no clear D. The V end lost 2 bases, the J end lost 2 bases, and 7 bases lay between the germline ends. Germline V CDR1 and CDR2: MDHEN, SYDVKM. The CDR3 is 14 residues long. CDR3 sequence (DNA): TGTGCCAGCAGTTTACCGAGCACTGGAAACACCATATATTTT. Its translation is CASSLPSTGNTIYF. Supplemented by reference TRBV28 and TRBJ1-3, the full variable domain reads DVKVTQSSRYLVKRTGEKVFLECVQDMDHENMFWYRQDPGLGLRLIYFSYDVKMKEKGDIPEGYSVSREKKERFSLILESASTNQTSMYLCASSLPSTGNTIYFGEGSWLTVV.

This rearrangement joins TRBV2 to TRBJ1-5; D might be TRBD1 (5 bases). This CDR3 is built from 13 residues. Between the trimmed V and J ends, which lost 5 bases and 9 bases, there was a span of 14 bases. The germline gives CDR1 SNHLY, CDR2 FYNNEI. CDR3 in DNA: TGTGCCAGCAGTACAGACAGAGGCTGGCCCCAGCATTTT. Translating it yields CASSTDRGWPQHF.